Only a few counts were recorded for the clone carrying this T cell receptor beta chain. Its target is unknown. Amplification of TCR beta used genomic DNA extracted from peripheral blood. The source of the sample is a study of T cell repertoires in aging, cancer and after chemotherapy. At the level of the study: Donors were grouped into six age bands spanning 30 or younger through 70 or older. Study observations and caveats: The repertoire data cannot show anything about immunological memory following chemotherapy. Rebound thymic output was suggested by rising median generation probability during chemotherapy in each cancer cohort. Compared with age-matched healthy donors, untreated hematological or solid cancer patients showed higher blood TCR clonality.

A mixed TRB-A/B primer pool amplified rearranged TRB by multiplex touch-down PCR. TCRdb reprocessed the multiplex PCR reads via MiXCR and lists one record per CDR3 protein. In the table there are roughly 8,300 distinct CDR3 sequences, under 35% of which are singletons. Germline lookup yields CDR1 LNHDA and CDR2 SQIVND (reference sequence). J gave up 4 bases and V 1 base, and 15 bases lay outside the gene matches. The CDR3 spans 18 residues. The chain uses TRBV19 and TRBJ1-2, with TRBD1 matching over 7 bases. The source of this sequence is a human donor in good health. The sample comprised blood. CDR3 DNA: TGTGCCAGTAGTATAGTACAGGGGAGCGGCGTAGGCGGCTATGGCTACACCTTC. Translating gives CASSIVQGSGVGGYGYTF.